The 23 T cell receptor beta chains below come from one sample, sequenced in a study of tumor-infiltrating lymphocytes in primary liver carcinoma. Reverse transcription of approximately 500 ng total RNA with a constant-region primer produced TCR beta cDNA. Construction of TCR beta libraries relied on three successive nested multiplex PCR rounds employing slightly modified ARM-PCR. For approximately 11 cycles apiece, the opening two PCR rounds ran with TRBV1-TRBV30 forward primers and a C-beta reverse primer. TCRdb reanalysed the multiplex PCR reads using MiXCR and keeps one entry per CDR3 protein. The table lists 100,000 to 120,000 distinct CDR3 sequences, around 83% of them singletons. The study co-extracted DNA and RNA from approximately 20-30 mg of unsorted bulk tissue. The sequencing sample was made of liver tumor tissue from sampling region 3. Subset of the sample: tumor region T3, left-lateral pole. The receptor set was obtained from a man aged 40-50 years with primary liver carcinoma and hepatitis B virus infection.

In regard to this clonotype: A junction boundary mismatches the germline segment, possibly from a read error. The chain links TRBV12-3 or TRBV12-4 to TRBJ2-7; D remains ambiguous. The CDR3 runs 14 residues. The DNA for the CDR3 is TGTGCCAACAGTTTAGTAGGCAGATCATTCGAGCAGTACTTC. Its translation: CANSLVGRSFEQYF.

This rearrangement joins TRBV6-2 or TRBV6-3 to TRBJ2-1; TRBD1 matches at 9 bases. J was trimmed by 7 bases and V by 6 bases; bases with no gene match: 13. This CDR3 has 16 amino acids. Germline V gene lookup returns CDR1 MNHEY and CDR2 SVGEGT. The CDR3 region has the DNA TGTGCCAGCAGCTCCCCGGGACAGGGTAACTATAATGAGCAGTTCTTC. This codes for CASSSPGQGNYNEQFF.

For the CDR3, the DNA is TGTGCCAGCAGACCCACGCATGGTGTTAATTCACCCCTCCACTTT. Amino acids: CASRPTHGVNSPLHF. The chain recombines TRBV6-6 with TRBJ1-6; unclear D gene. The CDR3 length is 15 residues. Germline values: CDR1 MNHNY, CDR2 SVGAGI (reference sequence). The V end was cut by 6 bases, the J end by 6 bases, with 15 bases between.

Turning to this clonotype: The junction and the germline gene differ at one end; a read error may be behind it. The V and J genes are TRBV6-5 and TRBJ1-2, with 11 bases fitting TRBD1. This CDR3 spans 17 amino acids. CDR1 is MNHEY, CDR2 SVGAGI, per germline. CDR3 nucleotide sequence: TGTGTCAGCAAGGGGGGACAGGGGGATCGATTCGGCTATGGCTATACCTTC. The encoded protein is CVSKGGQGDRFGYGYTF.

A remark on this clonotype: The missing conserved phenylalanine or tryptophan at the end of this CDR3 makes a read error likely. V gene TRBV6-2 or TRBV6-3 combines with J gene TRBJ2-5; D is uncertain. Germline assignment: CDR1 MNHEY and CDR2 SVGEGT. This CDR3 is built from 15 residues. CDR3 in DNA: TGTGCCAGCAGACGGCCCGAGACCCAACAAGAGACTCAGTACTCC. Translation: CASRRPETQQETQYS.

The table lists this clonotype with a few counts. A junction end diverges from the germline sequence, so it may reflect a read error. The J gene is TRBJ2-3, the V gene TRBV28; TRBD2 aligns across 9 bases. Looked up from germline, CDR1 is MDHEN and CDR2 is SYDVKM. The CDR3 is made up of 15 amino acids. The CDR3 coding sequence is TGTGCCAGCAGTATGGCGGGGGGGACTCGGGATACCCAGTATTTT. Its protein is CASSMAGGTRDTQYF.

On this clonotype itself: A junction end diverges from the germline sequence, so it may reflect a read error. This chain's CDR3 is CPSGLREGSTSGLSSYEQYF. In DNA form, the CDR3 reads TGTCCCAGCGGCTTGAGGGAGGGGAGCACTAGCGGGCTCAGCTCCTACGAGCAGTACTTC. This rearrangement joins TRBV11-2 to TRBJ2-7, with 9 bases matching TRBD2. The CDR3 is 20 residues long. Germline V CDR1 and CDR2: SGHAT, FQNNGV.

A note on this clonotype: Relative to the germline gene, one junction end is altered; a read error may explain this. The chain uses TRBV4-2 and TRBJ1-4; possibly TRBD1 for D (6 bases). Germline-derived CDR1 and CDR2 are LGHNA and YNFKEQ. The CDR3 covers 18 residues. The CDR3 nucleotides are TGTGCCAGCAGCCAAGATCGTGCGCGGGGGACAACTAACGAAAAACTGTTTTTT. Protein: CASSQDRARGTTNEKLFF.

Concerning this clonotype: The junction shows a germline mismatch at one end, possibly a read error. V usage is TRBV29-1 and J usage is TRBJ2-6, with 7 nucleotides matching TRBD2. Germline V lookup: CDR1 SQVTM, CDR2 ANQGSEA. The CDR3 is 18 amino acids. CDR3 sequence: CSVGGIGGSFSGANVLTF. CDR3 coding DNA: TGCAGCGTTGGAGGGATTGGCGGGAGCTTCTCTGGGGCCAACGTCCTTACTTTC. The full variable domain, in which reference TRBV29-1 and TRBJ2-6 provide the parts outside the CDR3, is SAVISQKPSRDICQRGTSLTIQCQVDSQVTMMFWYRQQPGQSLTLIATANQGSEATYESGFVIDKFPISRPNLTFSTLTVSNMSPEDSSIYLCSVGGIGGSFSGANVLTFGAGSRLTVL.

Concerning this clonotype: One end of the junction fails to match germline, which may point to a read error. The chain carries TRBV11-3 and TRBJ2-1; D gene uncertain. CDR3 length: 14 residues. CDR1 and CDR2 from the germline V gene are SGHNT and YENEEA. Written as DNA, the CDR3 is TGTGCCAGCGGCTTATGCGTCTCGAACAATGTGCAGTTCTTC. Translating it yields CASGLCVSNNVQFF.

As to this clonotype: This likely comes from a read error, as the CDR3 has no conserved phenylalanine or tryptophan at its end. The V call is TRBV5-6, the J call TRBJ1-2; 8 bases line up with TRBD1. J lost 5 bases, V lost 0 bases, and 12 bases had no gene match. This CDR3 comprises 17 residues. Germline V gives CDR1 SGHDT, CDR2 YYEEEE. DNA for the CDR3: TGTGCCAGCAGCTTGGGACAGGGGATGCGCCCCCTTTATGGCTACACCTTA. This translates into CASSLGQGMRPLYGYTL.

This clonotype was seen only once. The J gene is TRBJ2-7, the V gene TRBV29-1; 9 positions match TRBD1. This CDR3 comprises 14 residues. The germline CDR1 and CDR2 sequences are SQVTM and ANQGSEA. Trimming cost V 6 bases and J 10 bases; bases outside gene matches: 16. The DNA for the CDR3 is TGCAGCGTACGAGTTACAGGGGGCGAGGGCAAACAGTACTTC. Its protein product is CSVRVTGGEGKQYF.

This rearrangement joins TRBV6-6 to TRBJ2-7, with D possibly being TRBD2 (5 bases). V was clipped by 5 bases and J by 0 bases, with 8 bases between them. Per the germline V gene, CDR1 is MNHNY and CDR2 is SVGAGI (reference sequence). CDR3 size: 13 residues. The DNA for the CDR3 is TGTGCCAGCAGTCTGACTATCTCCTACGAGCAGTACTTC. Amino acids: CASSLTISYEQYF.

In its sample, this clonotype was seen many times. This chain joins TRBV10-3 and TRBJ2-6, with TRBD1 identical over 8 bases. CDR3 length: 18 amino acids. V lost 3 bases, J lost 0 bases, and 7 bases stayed unmatched. Per the germline V gene, CDR1 is ENHRY and CDR2 is SYGVKD. The DNA for the CDR3 is TGTGCCATCAGTGAAAGCGGTGACAGGGGCTCTGGGGCCAACGTCCTGACTTTC. Residues: CAISESGDRGSGANVLTF.

Concerning this clonotype: One base away lies a much larger clone, so this may be a sequencing read error. The chain carries TRBV19 and TRBJ1-5; D ambiguous. Germline CDR1 LNHDA, CDR2 SQIVND (reference sequence). The CDR3 is 13 amino acids. V gave up 5 bases and J gave up 5 bases, with 10 bases separating them. CDR3 DNA sequence: TGTGCCAGTAGTTTTGGATTCGATCAGCCCCAGCATTTT. Translation: CASSFGFDQPQHF.

Note on this clonotype: Likely a read error: the CDR3 ends without its conserved phenylalanine or tryptophan. The CDR3 DNA follows: TGTGCCAGCAGTGATCCCCACAGGGGCATGAACACTGAAGCTTTCCTT. This codes for CASSDPHRGMNTEAFL. The chain combines TRBV2 with TRBJ1-1; TRBD1 aligns across 7 bases. Germline CDR1 SNHLY, CDR2 FYNNEI. The CDR3 extends over 16 amino acids. The V and J ends lost 3 bases and 0 bases, in that order; junction bases with no gene match: 7.

With respect to this clonotype: One junction end does not reproduce the germline sequence, and a read error may be involved. The chain employs TRBV29-1 and TRBJ2-3; tentatively, D is TRBD2 (7 bases). This CDR3 comprises 13 residues. Germline CDR1 SQVTM, CDR2 ANQGSEA. CDR3: CSAQWGGTNTQYF. The CDR3 DNA reads TGCAGCGCCCAGTGGGGGGGCACAAATACGCAGTATTTT.

In this sample, this clonotype turned up once. The chain has TRBV11-2 and TRBJ2-7; D may be TRBD1 or TRBD2 (5 bases each). CDR3 length: 15 amino acids. Trimming left V 5 bases short and J 5 bases short, with 19 bases between. CDR1 SGHAT and CDR2 FQNNGV come from the germline V gene. CDR3 sequence: CASSVRCRGENEQYF. The CDR3 DNA sequence: TGTGCCAGCAGCGTACGATGTAGAGGGGAAAACGAGCAGTACTTC.

Comment on this clonotype: Because the CDR3 is missing its conserved closing phenylalanine or tryptophan, this is likely a read error. The rearrangement links TRBV6-1 to TRBJ2-1; D unresolved. Trimming removed 5 bases at V and 9 bases at J, with 14 bases between. The CDR3 has 13 amino acids. Per the germline V gene, CDR1 is MNHNS and CDR2 is SASEGT. The CDR3 nucleotides read TGTGCCAGCAGTCCGGACGGTAGTATTGAGCAGTTCTTA. Its translation: CASSPDGSIEQFL.

The chain combines TRBV4-1 with TRBJ2-7; the match to TRBD2 covers 7 bases. V gave up 4 bases and J gave up 10 bases; unmatched junction bases: 16. The CDR3 is made up of 15 amino acids. Germline V gene sequence: CDR1 MGHRA, CDR2 YSYEKL. CDR3 in amino acids: CASSRAGTTLGDQYF. CDR3 DNA: TGCGCCAGCAGCCGGGCCGGGACTACCTTGGGCGATCAGTACTTC.

Of note for this clonotype: One junction end does not reproduce the germline sequence, and a read error may be involved. This sequence joins TRBV29-1 and TRBJ1-4; a possible D gene is TRBD1 (6 bases). Germline CDR1 and CDR2: SQVTM and ANQGSEA. The CDR3 sequence is 14 residues long. CDR3 DNA: TGCAGCATTGAAGGGGCAGGGGATAATGAAAAACTGTTTTTT. Amino acids: CSIEGAGDNEKLFF.

The chain recombines TRBV6-6 with TRBJ2-3, with 7 bases lining up with TRBD1. Germline V gives CDR1 MNHNY, CDR2 SVGAGI (reference sequence). Unmatched junction bases numbered 16, after V lost 5 bases and J lost 11 bases. The CDR3 contains 15 residues. CDR3 sequence: CASSLDLGGTNMQYF. CDR3 in DNA: TGTGCCAGCAGTCTCGACCTAGGGGGCACAAATATGCAGTATTTT.

Concerning this clonotype itself: Without the conserved terminal phenylalanine or tryptophan, this CDR3 likely stems from a read error. This chain uses TRBV11-2 with TRBJ2-3; TRBD2 is a possible D gene (5 bases). Germline lookup yields CDR1 SGHAT and CDR2 FQNNGV. Trimming cost V 2 bases and J 7 bases, with 13 bases left between them. This CDR3 region has 14 residues. CDR3 in amino acids: CASSLSRRGYTQYI. The CDR3 coding sequence is TGTGCCAGCAGCTTAAGCCGACGAGGGTATACGCAGTATATT.